The 14 T cell receptor beta chains in this list originate from one sample, sequenced in a study of blood T cell repertoires in COVID-19. Only in-frame clones appear in the TCRdb table, and some are missing; sequencing was by immunoSEQ multiplex PCR. This sample has under 80,000 clones, with around 90% found just once. Sequencing input: peripheral blood. The receptors come from a man between 65 and 85 years old with acute or convalescent COVID-19.

The chain uses TRBV10-3 and TRBJ1-2; D uncertain. CDR1 is ENHRY and CDR2 is SYGVKD in the germline V gene. CDR3 size: 11 residues. Trimming left V 3 bases short and J 8 bases short, with 7 bases between. The CDR3 DNA reads TGTGCCATCAGTGATTTGGAGGGCTACACCTTC. Protein: CAISDLEGYTF.

This chain connects TRBV28 to TRBJ2-7, with 9 bases identical to TRBD2. V gave up 6 bases and J gave up 3 bases; unmatched junction bases: 12. There are 16 residues in the CDR3. Germline CDR1 is MDHEN and CDR2 is SYDVKM. The CDR3 DNA is TGTGCCAGCAGCCAGTCCGGGACTAGCCCCTACTACGAGCAGTACTTC. It yields the protein CASSQSGTSPYYEQYF. Drawing the rest from reference TRBV28 and TRBJ2-7, the complete variable domain is DVKVTQSSRYLVKRTGEKVFLECVQDMDHENMFWYRQDPGLGLRLIYFSYDVKMKEKGDIPEGYSVSREKKERFSLILESASTNQTSMYLCASSQSGTSPYYEQYFGPGTRLTVT.

The chain recombines TRBV4-2 with TRBJ1-4; 7 nucleotides line up with TRBD1. V gave up 0 bases and J gave up 4 bases; unmatched junction bases: 2. CDR3 length: 15 amino acids. Germline CDR1 is LGHNA and CDR2 is YNFKEQ. CDR3 sequence reads: CASSQEGQFNEKLFF. The CDR3 region has the DNA TGTGCCAGCAGCCAAGAGGGACAGTTTAATGAAAAACTGTTTTTT.

V usage is TRBV28 and J usage is TRBJ1-2, with a weak D call TRBD1 (6 bases). CDR1 MDHEN and CDR2 SYDVKM come from the germline V gene. Trimming took off 5 bases at V and 8 bases at J, with 15 bases between the two ends. The CDR3 runs 13 residues. CDR3 in amino acids: CASSRSGTLGYTF. In DNA, the CDR3 is TGTGCCAGCAGTCGGTCCGGGACACTCGGCTACACCTTC.

This clone turned up a few times. The V and J genes are TRBV2 and TRBJ1-3, with D possibly TRBD1 on 5 matching bases. CDR3 length equals 15 residues. V lost 6 bases to trimming and J lost 0 bases, with 12 bases between them. Germline V gene data show CDR1 as SNHLY and CDR2 as FYNNEI. The CDR3 protein is CASSPIQDSGNTIYF. CDR3 coding DNA: TGTGCCAGCAGCCCTATACAGGACTCTGGAAACACCATATATTTT.

The chain is built from TRBV5-6 and TRBJ2-7; 7 bases match TRBD1. There are 15 residues in the CDR3. V shed 4 bases, J shed 5 bases, and the junction held 12 bases outside the gene matches. The germline CDR1 and CDR2 sequences are SGHDT and YYEEEE. The CDR3 loop reads CASSLYIDRANEQYF. The CDR3 DNA sequence: TGTGCCAGCAGCCTATATATCGACAGGGCGAACGAGCAGTACTTC.

This chain uses TRBV14 with TRBJ2-2, with TRBD2 matching over 7 bases. The germline CDR1 and CDR2 sequences are SGHDN and FVKESK. The CDR3 consists of 16 residues. The V segment lost 4 bases and the J segment 0 bases; nucleotides outside the gene matches: 5. CDR3 bases: TGTGCCAGCAGCCGAGGGACTATCTCGAACACCGGGGAGCTGTTTTTT. Translating gives CASSRGTISNTGELFF.

This sequence joins TRBV5-1 and TRBJ1-1, with TRBD1 identical over 7 bases. The CDR3 sequence is 14 residues long. Germline-derived CDR1 and CDR2 are SGHRS and YFSETQ. The junction had 11 bases not matched to a gene; V was cut back by 9 bases and J by 3 bases. CDR3 DNA sequence: TGCGCCAACAAAACAGGGGCCGTATACACTGAAGCTTTCTTT. Encoded protein: CANKTGAVYTEAFF.

J is TRBJ2-2 and V is TRBV5-4; 7 bases fit TRBD2. Germline CDR1 and CDR2: SGHNT and YYREEE (reference sequence). This CDR3 spans 17 amino acids. Losses at the gene ends were 4 bases for V and 5 bases for J; bases not matched to a gene: 14. The CDR3 DNA is TGTGCCAGCAGCCCGCCCTGGGGAGCGGGGTCGACCGGGGAGCTGTTTTTT. Translated, it gives CASSPPWGAGSTGELFF.

The rearrangement links TRBV27 to TRBJ1-5; a possible D gene is TRBD1 (6 bases). The germline gives CDR1 MNHEY, CDR2 SMNVEV (reference sequence). V was shortened by 2 bases and J by 6 bases, with 20 bases between the two germline ends. The CDR3 has 17 amino acids. The CDR3 loop reads CASSLGGAGGVSQPQHF. CDR3 nucleotides: TGTGCCAGCAGTTTAGGGGGGGCGGGGGGTGTCTCTCAGCCCCAGCATTTT.

Regarding this clone: One junction end does not reproduce the germline sequence, and a read error may be involved. V is TRBV14 and J is TRBJ1-3; D is unresolved. The CDR3 covers 16 residues. Germline V gene lookup returns CDR1 SGHDN and CDR2 FVKESK. CDR3 nucleotide sequence: TGTGCCAGCAGCCAACGGGTTCTCTACTCTGGAAACACCGTATATTTT. Encoded protein: CASSQRVLYSGNTVYF.

The chain's CDR3 is CASSTQVRTTIYF. CDR3 coding DNA: TGTGCCAGTAGTACCCAGGTTCGAACTACCATATATTTT. The chain carries TRBV19 and TRBJ1-3; D ambiguous. Germline lookup yields CDR1 LNHDA and CDR2 SQIVND (reference sequence). V was shortened by 4 bases and J by 10 bases, with 14 bases between the two germline ends. This CDR3 has 13 residues.

The chain employs TRBV19 and TRBJ1-5, with 9 bases aligning to TRBD1. Germline V gene lookup returns CDR1 LNHDA and CDR2 SQIVND (reference sequence). V lost 6 bases, J lost 7 bases, and 7 bases stayed unmatched. This CDR3 spans 14 amino acids. CDR3 bases: TGTGCCAGTAGGGAAACAGGGGGCCAACAGCCCCAGCATTTT. It is translated as CASRETGGQQPQHF.

The chain links TRBV19 to TRBJ2-7; 8 bases align to TRBD2. Germline CDR1 reads LNHDA; CDR2 reads SQIVND (reference sequence). The CDR3 is 14 residues long. Germline trimming cut 6 bases from V and 7 bases from J; bases unmatched to any gene: 11. CDR3 in DNA: TGTGCCAGTAGGAGGGAAGCGGGAGCTGGTGAGCAGTACTTC. Encoded protein: CASRREAGAGEQYF.